This T cell receptor (beta chain) was recovered during a study of radiotherapy plus CTLA-4 blockade in lung cancer. Study information: Among patients, roughly 17% showed objective responses, and approximately 31% had disease control. The study's findings and limits: Blood-borne expansion of tumor-derived TCR clones followed radiotherapy plus ipilimumab. Dynamics of early blood T cell clones, together with interferon-beta, were reportedly the best predictors of response.

This CDR3 has 13 amino acids. V gave up 4 bases and J gave up 1 base; unmatched junction bases: 0. Looked up from germline, CDR1 is SNHLY and CDR2 is FYNNEI. Alongside CTLA-4 blockade with ipilimumab, patients with chemo-refractory metastatic non-small-cell lung cancer received focal radiation. Only in-frame clones appear in the TCRdb table, and some are missing; sequencing was by immunoSEQ multiplex PCR. The sample has 95,000 to 150,000 clones; just under 90% are singletons. There are a few counts of this clone. Antigen unknown. This receptor was identified in a human donor with non-small cell lung cancer that progressed on radiotherapy plus ipilimumab. Material: peripheral blood, obtained from a patient treated with radiotherapy plus ipilimumab. The gene calls are TRBV2 and TRBJ2-5; 7 bases line up with TRBD1. CDR3 in DNA: TGTGCCAGCAGTGCAGGGGGCCAAGAGACCCAGTACTTC. It specifies CASSAGGQETQYF. The whole variable domain, remainder taken from reference TRBV2 and TRBJ2-5, is EPEVTQTPSHQVTQMGQEVILRCVPISNHLYFYWYRQILGQKVEFLVSFYNNEISEKSEIFDDQFSVERPDGSNFTLKIRSTKLEDSAMYFCASSAGGQETQYFGPGTRLLVL.